Below are 32 T cell receptor beta chains sequenced from a single sample in a study of T-cell memory formation after mild COVID-19. In TCRdb, the 5' RACE reads were re-called with MiXCR into one record per CDR3 protein. The sample shows some 150,000 distinct CDR3 sequences, approximately 5.7% of them seen only once. Material: PBMCs or a T cell subset sorted from them (not recorded which). Receptors were obtained from an adult woman who had mild COVID-19 (a few samples of this study predate the infection). Cell type and time point are not known.

This clonotype has at least ten counts. The chain recombines TRBV2 with TRBJ1-2; 7 bases map to TRBD1. V lost 3 bases, J lost 2 bases, and 6 bases stayed unmatched. The CDR3 has 15 residues. Germline assignment: CDR1 SNHLY and CDR2 FYNNEI. DNA for the CDR3: TGTGCCAGCAGTGAGACTTCAGGGGGAAACTATGGCTACACCTTC. It is translated as CASSETSGGNYGYTF.

This clonotype was observed a few times. J is TRBJ2-7 and V is TRBV3-1; possibly TRBD1 for D (6 bases). CDR1 is LGHDT, CDR2 YNNKEL, per germline (reference sequence). V lost 4 bases and J lost 3, with 16 bases in between. The length of the CDR3 is 15 residues. CDR3 residues: CASSRTRTANYEQYF. CDR3 nucleotide sequence: TGTGCCAGCAGCCGAACTAGGACAGCGAACTACGAGCAGTACTTC.

The V and J genes are TRBV16 and TRBJ2-1, with a tentative D call TRBD2 (6 bases). CDR1 and CDR2 (germline): KGHSY, FQNENV. With 4 bases removed from V and 15 bases from J, the gap between germline ends came to 19 bases. CDR3 size: 13 residues. The CDR3 loop reads CASSRGTLGRRFF. CDR3 bases: TGTGCCAGCAGCCGCGGGACTTTGGGGCGTCGGTTCTTC.

In this sample, this clonotype turned up many times. The rearrangement links TRBV20-1 to TRBJ2-5; no firm D call. This CDR3 is built from 14 residues. V was pared by 3 bases and J by 0 bases, with 11 bases between. The germline V gene has CDR1 DFQATT and CDR2 SNEGSKA (reference sequence). The CDR3 loop is CSASARPDQETQYF. The CDR3 coding sequence is TGCAGTGCTAGTGCCCGACCGGACCAAGAGACCCAGTACTTC.

This clonotype turned up a few times. V is TRBV24-1 and J is TRBJ1-5; D uncertain. In germline, CDR1 is KGHDR, CDR2 SFDVKD. Trimming left V 8 bases short and J 6 bases short, with 10 bases between. The CDR3 consists of 12 residues. The CDR3 reads CATMEVRQPQHF. CDR3 nucleotide sequence: TGTGCCACCATGGAAGTGCGTCAGCCCCAGCATTTT.

There are a few counts of this clonotype. The chain is built from TRBV5-4 and TRBJ2-6; D gene ambiguous. The CDR3 runs to 15 residues. CDR1 SGHNT and CDR2 YYREEE come from the germline V gene (reference sequence). The V and J ends lost 6 bases and 1 base respectively, with 11 bases between them. The CDR3: CASTLDMSGANVLTF. CDR3 DNA sequence: TGTGCCAGCACCTTAGACATGTCTGGGGCCAACGTCCTGACTTTC.

This clonotype appeared many times. The V gene is TRBV9, the J gene TRBJ2-7; 11 positions match TRBD1. Germline V gene data show CDR1 as SGDLS and CDR2 as YYNGEE. This CDR3 contains 15 residues. Losses at the gene ends were 1 base for V and 5 bases for J; bases not matched to a gene: 5. CDR3 DNA sequence: TGTGCCAGCAGCGTAAAGCCGGGACAGGGGGACGAGCAGTACTTC. Protein: CASSVKPGQGDEQYF.

This clonotype has ten or more counts. The J gene is TRBJ2-3, the V gene TRBV20-1; no firm D call. The CDR3 is 15 residues long. Germline V CDR1 and CDR2: DFQATT, SNEGSKA (reference sequence). V was pared by 5 bases and J by 0 bases, with 15 bases between. Here the CDR3 reads CSAPFGGSSTDTQYF. In DNA form, the CDR3 reads TGCAGTGCTCCCTTCGGCGGATCTAGCACAGATACGCAGTATTTT.

The V gene is TRBV12-3 or TRBV12-4, the J gene TRBJ2-2; 8 positions agree with TRBD1. V was clipped by 2 bases and J by 6 bases; unmatched bases: 5. The CDR3 runs 15 residues. For the CDR3, the DNA is TGTGCCAGCAGTTTAAGGACAGGGATACCCGGGGAGCTGTTTTTT. It translates to CASSLRTGIPGELFF.

This clonotype was found many times. The chain couples TRBV18 to TRBJ2-3; 11 nucleotides align to TRBD2. The V and J ends lost 4 bases and 2 bases, in that order; junction bases with no gene match: 11. The CDR3 spans 18 residues. CDR1 and CDR2 from the germline V gene are KGHSH and LQKENI. The CDR3 spells CASSLLPTSGETTDTQYF. In DNA form, the CDR3 reads TGTGCCAGCTCACTTTTGCCGACTAGCGGGGAAACCACAGATACGCAGTATTTT.

This clonotype showed up many times. The J gene is TRBJ2-1, the V gene TRBV7-2; D is unresolved. Looked up from germline, CDR1 is SGHTA and CDR2 is FQGNSA. Trimming took 5 bases from V and 2 from J, leaving 7 bases between them. This CDR3 spans 13 amino acids. DNA of the CDR3: TGTGCCAGCAGCCTGCCAGCCTACAATGAGCAGTTCTTC. It codes for CASSLPAYNEQFF.

The chain combines TRBV12-3 or TRBV12-4 with TRBJ1-6; D may be TRBD1 (6 bases). This CDR3 contains 14 residues. V lost 6 bases and J 12 bases, leaving 18 bases between the germline ends. Here the CDR3 DNA reads TGTGCCAGCAGCACCGATGGGACAATAGTACCCCTCCACTTT. It yields the protein CASSTDGTIVPLHF.

The sample holds many counts of this clonotype. The gene calls are TRBV11-2 and TRBJ2-7; no firm D call. CDR3 size: 13 residues. The germline CDR1 and CDR2 sequences are SGHAT and FQNNGV. V lost 2 bases to trimming and J lost 0 bases, with 5 bases between them. The CDR3 protein is CASSLYFSYEQYF. CDR3 coding DNA: TGTGCCAGCAGCTTATACTTCTCCTACGAGCAGTACTTC.

J is TRBJ2-1 and V is TRBV7-2; TRBD2 matches 11 bases. Germline values: CDR1 SGHTA, CDR2 FQGNSA. V trimming: 1 base; J trimming: 5 bases; junction bases outside the gene matches: 1. The CDR3 length is 15 residues. The CDR3 here is CASSLVAGGHNEQFF. The CDR3 DNA is TGTGCCAGCAGCTTAGTAGCGGGGGGGCACAATGAGCAGTTCTTC.

Many counts were recorded for this clonotype. The chain joins TRBV7-6 to TRBJ1-6; D is unresolved. This CDR3 contains 14 residues. Germline loops: CDR1 SGHVS, CDR2 FNYEAQ. The ends were cut back, 7 bases at V and 0 bases at J, with 7 bases in the middle. The CDR3, as DNA: TGTGCCAGCACCGAGGACTCCTATAATTCACCCCTCCACTTT. Translating gives CASTEDSYNSPLHF.

This clonotype was observed a handful of times. V gene TRBV5-6 combines with J gene TRBJ2-7, with D possibly TRBD2 on 5 matching bases. The germline V gene has CDR1 SGHDT and CDR2 YYEEEE. The CDR3 extends over 11 amino acids. V lost 4 bases and J 6 bases, leaving 8 bases between the germline ends. The CDR3 is CASSRTLEQYF. CDR3 bases: TGTGCCAGCAGCCGGACTCTCGAGCAGTACTTC.

This clonotype was detected many times. The V gene is TRBV29-1, the J gene TRBJ1-1; D not resolved. In germline, CDR1 is SQVTM, CDR2 ANQGSEA. The V end lost 4 bases, the J end lost 1 base, and 10 bases lay between the germline ends. This CDR3 has 13 residues. CDR3 in DNA: TGCAGCGTTGTCCGCTTTCCGAACACTGAAGCTTTCTTT. Its translation: CSVVRFPNTEAFF.

In this sample, this clonotype turned up a few times. This chain joins TRBV12-3 or TRBV12-4 and TRBJ1-1; tentative D call: TRBD1 (5 bases). This CDR3 contains 12 residues. V was clipped by 3 bases and J by 7 bases, with 9 bases between them. CDR3: CASSFGQGEAFF. CDR3 bases: TGTGCCAGCAGTTTCGGGCAGGGTGAAGCTTTCTTT.

This clonotype came up many times. The rearrangement links TRBV7-3 to TRBJ2-1, with D possibly TRBD2 on 6 matching bases. This CDR3 is built from 13 residues. CDR1 and CDR2 from the germline V gene are SGHTA and FQGTGA. Trimming took 5 bases from V and 7 from J, leaving 12 bases between them. The chain's CDR3 is CASSHRRENEQFF. CDR3 nucleotide sequence: TGTGCCAGCAGCCACAGGAGGGAGAATGAGCAGTTCTTC.

This clonotype was seen ten or more times. The chain employs TRBV27 and TRBJ2-3, with 11 bases identical to TRBD2. Trimming removed 3 bases from V and 4 bases from J; junction bases left unmatched: 9. The V gene's germline CDR1 is MNHEY and CDR2 SMNVEV (reference sequence). The CDR3 runs to 17 residues. DNA for the CDR3: TGTGCCAGCAGTTTGGTGGCTAGCGGGGGGTCCGCAGATACGCAGTATTTT. This gives the protein CASSLVASGGSADTQYF.

In its sample, this clonotype was seen a few times. This chain joins TRBV20-1 and TRBJ2-1; 9 bases agree with TRBD2. The CDR3 totals 14 residues. V shed 5 bases, J shed 4 bases, and the junction held 6 bases outside the gene matches. The V gene's germline CDR1 is DFQATT and CDR2 SNEGSKA (reference sequence). CDR3 bases: TGCAGTGCTTTCACTAGCGGGCCATACAATGAGCAGTTCTTC. As protein: CSAFTSGPYNEQFF.

This clonotype was found many times. CDR3 loop: CSARGLNTGELFF. As DNA, the CDR3 is TGCAGTGCTAGGGGACTGAACACCGGGGAGCTGTTTTTT. The V and J genes are TRBV20-1 and TRBJ2-2; a weak D match, TRBD2 (6 bases). V was pared by 3 bases and J by 1 base, with 6 bases between. The CDR3 extends over 13 amino acids. The germline gives CDR1 DFQATT, CDR2 SNEGSKA (reference sequence).

This clonotype appeared a few times. The V call is TRBV24-1, the J call TRBJ2-3; 11 bases align to TRBD2. This CDR3 contains 17 residues. J was trimmed by 1 base and V by 4 bases; bases with no gene match: 6. Germline assignment: CDR1 KGHDR and CDR2 SFDVKD. CDR3 in DNA: TGTGCCACCAGTGACCCCGGGACTAGCGGACGCACAGATACGCAGTATTTT. This codes for CATSDPGTSGRTDTQYF.

Written as DNA, the CDR3 is TGTGCCAGCAGCGTAGGTCCAGGGACTTATCAGCCCCAGCATTTT. The encoded protein is CASSVGPGTYQPQHF. The chain is built from TRBV9 and TRBJ1-5, with D perhaps matching TRBD1 (5 bases). From germline, CDR1 is SGDLS and CDR2 YYNGEE. The V and J ends lost 0 bases and 5 bases respectively, with 12 bases between them. The length of the CDR3 is 15 residues. Full variable domain (outside the CDR3, taken from reference TRBV9 and TRBJ1-5): DSGVTQTPKHLITATGQRVTLRCSPRSGDLSVYWYQQSLDQGLQFLIQYYNGEERAKGNILERFSAQQFPDLHSELNLSSLELGDSALYFCASSVGPGTYQPQHFGDGTRLSIL.

This clonotype was found a few times. This sequence joins TRBV20-1 and TRBJ1-2, with TRBD1 identical over 9 bases. Trimming took 7 bases from V and 3 from J; bases not matched to a gene: 24. From germline, CDR1 is DFQATT and CDR2 SNEGSKA (reference sequence). The CDR3 runs 19 residues. The CDR3 bases are TGCAGTGTCTATGTGATTGGGTGGGGACAGGGTACGGAACACTATGGCTACACCTTC. Translated: CSVYVIGWGQGTEHYGYTF.

V is TRBV5-1 and J is TRBJ1-4; the D gene is possibly TRBD1 (5 bases). The V gene's germline CDR1 is SGHRS and CDR2 YFSETQ. V lost 0 bases and J 4 bases, leaving 10 bases between the germline ends. This CDR3 contains 15 residues. This chain's CDR3 is CASSLGQTLNEKLFF. CDR3 nucleotide sequence: TGCGCCAGCAGCTTGGGACAGACACTTAATGAAAAACTGTTTTTT.

The table lists this clonotype with many counts. This chain links TRBV29-1 with TRBJ1-1; 8 bases agree with TRBD1. The CDR3 covers 11 residues. CDR1 and CDR2 (germline): SQVTM, ANQGSEA. The trim removed 3 bases at V and 8 bases at J, leaving 2 bases unmatched. The CDR3 sequence: CSVDTGGEAFF. The DNA for the CDR3 is TGCAGCGTTGACACAGGGGGAGAAGCTTTCTTT.

In its sample, this clonotype was seen many times. J is TRBJ2-3 and V is TRBV7-8, with a tentative D call TRBD2 (6 bases). The CDR3 is 16 residues long. The ends were cut back, 1 base at V and 3 bases at J, with 14 bases in the middle. Germline CDR1 SGHVS, CDR2 FQNEAQ. CDR3 sequence: CASSLGGGIKTDTQYF. The DNA for the CDR3 is TGTGCCAGCAGCTTAGGGGGCGGGATCAAAACAGATACGCAGTATTTT.

V gene TRBV10-3 combines with J gene TRBJ1-3; D remains unclear. Germline V gene sequence: CDR1 ENHRY, CDR2 SYGVKD. The CDR3 is 13 amino acids. V was cut by 2 bases and J by 1 base, with 3 bases left in between. The DNA for the CDR3 is TGTGCCATCAGTGAGGGGTCTGGAAACACCATATATTTT. This translates into CAISEGSGNTIYF.

V and J are TRBV10-3 and TRBJ1-2, with D unresolved. Germline CDR1 and CDR2: ENHRY and SYGVKD. The V end was cut by 3 bases, the J end by 8 bases, with 10 bases between. The CDR3 spans 12 residues. The CDR3 region has the DNA TGTGCCATCAGTGAACAAACGCGGGGCTACACCTTC. Translated: CAISEQTRGYTF.

This clonotype was found a few times. This rearrangement joins TRBV7-2 to TRBJ2-5, with D uncertain. The ends were cut back, 1 base at V and 5 bases at J, with 14 bases in the middle. The CDR3 is 15 residues long. Germline-derived CDR1 and CDR2 are SGHTA and FQGNSA. The CDR3 protein is CASSLGTTVRETQYF. As DNA, the CDR3 is TGTGCCAGCAGCTTAGGGACCACAGTGAGGGAGACCCAGTACTTC.

At least ten counts were recorded for this clonotype. This chain links TRBV20-1 with TRBJ2-1, with D perhaps TRBD1 (5 bases). The CDR3 is 16 residues long. CDR1 and CDR2 from the germline V gene are DFQATT and SNEGSKA (reference sequence). V lost 1 base and J lost 1, with 14 bases in between. The CDR3 DNA is TGCAGTGCTAGAGGACAGATCCTTATTTCCTACAATGAGCAGTTCTTC. Protein: CSARGQILISYNEQFF.